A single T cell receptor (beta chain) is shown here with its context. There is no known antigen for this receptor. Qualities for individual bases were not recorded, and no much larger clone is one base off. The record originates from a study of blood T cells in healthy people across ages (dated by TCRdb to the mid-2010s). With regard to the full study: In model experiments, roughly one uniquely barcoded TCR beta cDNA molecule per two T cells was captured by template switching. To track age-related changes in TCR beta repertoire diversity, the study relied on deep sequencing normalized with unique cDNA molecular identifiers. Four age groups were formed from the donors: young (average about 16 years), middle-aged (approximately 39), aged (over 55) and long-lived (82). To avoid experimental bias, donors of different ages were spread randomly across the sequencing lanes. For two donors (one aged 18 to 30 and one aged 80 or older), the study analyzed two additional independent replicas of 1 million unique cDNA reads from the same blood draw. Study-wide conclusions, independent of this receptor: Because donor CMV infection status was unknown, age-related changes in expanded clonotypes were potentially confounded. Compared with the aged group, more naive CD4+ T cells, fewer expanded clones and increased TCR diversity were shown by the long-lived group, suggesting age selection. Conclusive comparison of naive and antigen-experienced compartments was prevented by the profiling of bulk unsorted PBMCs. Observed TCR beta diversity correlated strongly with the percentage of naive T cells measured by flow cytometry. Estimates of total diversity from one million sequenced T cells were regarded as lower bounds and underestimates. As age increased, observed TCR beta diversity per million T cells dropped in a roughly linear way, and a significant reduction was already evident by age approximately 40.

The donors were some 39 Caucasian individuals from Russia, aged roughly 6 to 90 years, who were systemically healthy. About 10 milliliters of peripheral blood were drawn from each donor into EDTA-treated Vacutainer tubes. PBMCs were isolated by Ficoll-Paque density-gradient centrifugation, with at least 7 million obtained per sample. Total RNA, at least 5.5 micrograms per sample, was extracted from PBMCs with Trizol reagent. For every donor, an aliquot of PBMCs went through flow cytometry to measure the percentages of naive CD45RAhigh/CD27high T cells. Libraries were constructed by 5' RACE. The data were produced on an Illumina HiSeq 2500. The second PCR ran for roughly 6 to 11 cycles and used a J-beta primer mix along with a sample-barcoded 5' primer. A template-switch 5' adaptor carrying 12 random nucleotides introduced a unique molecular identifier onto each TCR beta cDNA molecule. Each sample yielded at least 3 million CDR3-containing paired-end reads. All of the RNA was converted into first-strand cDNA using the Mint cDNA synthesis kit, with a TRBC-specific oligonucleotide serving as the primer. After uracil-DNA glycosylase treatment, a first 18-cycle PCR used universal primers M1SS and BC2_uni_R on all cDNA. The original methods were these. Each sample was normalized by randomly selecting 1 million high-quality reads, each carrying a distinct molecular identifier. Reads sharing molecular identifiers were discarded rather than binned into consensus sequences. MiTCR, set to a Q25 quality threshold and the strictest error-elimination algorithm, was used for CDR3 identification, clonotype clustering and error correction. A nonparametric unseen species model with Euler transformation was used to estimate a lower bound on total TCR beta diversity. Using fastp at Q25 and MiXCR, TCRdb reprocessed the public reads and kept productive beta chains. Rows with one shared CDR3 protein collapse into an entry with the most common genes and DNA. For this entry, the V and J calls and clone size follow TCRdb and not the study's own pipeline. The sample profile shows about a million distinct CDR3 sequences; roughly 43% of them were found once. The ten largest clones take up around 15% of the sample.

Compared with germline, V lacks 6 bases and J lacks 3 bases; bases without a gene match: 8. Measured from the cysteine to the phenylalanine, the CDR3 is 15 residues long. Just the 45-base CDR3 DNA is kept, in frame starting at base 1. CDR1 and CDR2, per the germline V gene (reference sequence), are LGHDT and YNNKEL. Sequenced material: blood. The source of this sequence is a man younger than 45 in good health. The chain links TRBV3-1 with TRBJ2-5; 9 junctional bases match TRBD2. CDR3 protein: CASRGPGLAEETQYF. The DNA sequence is TGTGCCAGCAGGGGTCCGGGACTAGCTGAAGAGACCCAGTACTTC.